This T cell receptor (beta chain) is drawn from a study of yellow fever vaccine responses in identical twins. Study-level results: A vaccine T cell response that seemed partly convergent and partly personalized was reported in twins.

One entry per CDR3 protein results from TCRdb running MiXCR on the RT-PCR reads. The table includes under 25,000 distinct CDR3 sequences, approximately 70% detected once. Details on this clonotype: Its matching antigen is unknown.

Trimming left V 1 base short and J 4 bases short, with 11 bases between. Germline V gene data show CDR1 as SGHAT and CDR2 as FQDESV (reference sequence). The CDR3 consists of 15 residues. The specimen comprised T cells from blood (PBMCs), unsorted or a sorted subset (not recorded which), sampled before or after yellow fever vaccination (not recorded which). The clonotype comes from a woman younger than 30 who received the yellow fever vaccine. V usage is TRBV11-1 and J usage is TRBJ1-5, with D unresolved. The chain's CDR3 is CASSLGGSGNQPQHF. CDR3 coding DNA: TGTGCCAGCAGCTTAGGGGGATCTGGGAATCAGCCCCAGCATTTT.